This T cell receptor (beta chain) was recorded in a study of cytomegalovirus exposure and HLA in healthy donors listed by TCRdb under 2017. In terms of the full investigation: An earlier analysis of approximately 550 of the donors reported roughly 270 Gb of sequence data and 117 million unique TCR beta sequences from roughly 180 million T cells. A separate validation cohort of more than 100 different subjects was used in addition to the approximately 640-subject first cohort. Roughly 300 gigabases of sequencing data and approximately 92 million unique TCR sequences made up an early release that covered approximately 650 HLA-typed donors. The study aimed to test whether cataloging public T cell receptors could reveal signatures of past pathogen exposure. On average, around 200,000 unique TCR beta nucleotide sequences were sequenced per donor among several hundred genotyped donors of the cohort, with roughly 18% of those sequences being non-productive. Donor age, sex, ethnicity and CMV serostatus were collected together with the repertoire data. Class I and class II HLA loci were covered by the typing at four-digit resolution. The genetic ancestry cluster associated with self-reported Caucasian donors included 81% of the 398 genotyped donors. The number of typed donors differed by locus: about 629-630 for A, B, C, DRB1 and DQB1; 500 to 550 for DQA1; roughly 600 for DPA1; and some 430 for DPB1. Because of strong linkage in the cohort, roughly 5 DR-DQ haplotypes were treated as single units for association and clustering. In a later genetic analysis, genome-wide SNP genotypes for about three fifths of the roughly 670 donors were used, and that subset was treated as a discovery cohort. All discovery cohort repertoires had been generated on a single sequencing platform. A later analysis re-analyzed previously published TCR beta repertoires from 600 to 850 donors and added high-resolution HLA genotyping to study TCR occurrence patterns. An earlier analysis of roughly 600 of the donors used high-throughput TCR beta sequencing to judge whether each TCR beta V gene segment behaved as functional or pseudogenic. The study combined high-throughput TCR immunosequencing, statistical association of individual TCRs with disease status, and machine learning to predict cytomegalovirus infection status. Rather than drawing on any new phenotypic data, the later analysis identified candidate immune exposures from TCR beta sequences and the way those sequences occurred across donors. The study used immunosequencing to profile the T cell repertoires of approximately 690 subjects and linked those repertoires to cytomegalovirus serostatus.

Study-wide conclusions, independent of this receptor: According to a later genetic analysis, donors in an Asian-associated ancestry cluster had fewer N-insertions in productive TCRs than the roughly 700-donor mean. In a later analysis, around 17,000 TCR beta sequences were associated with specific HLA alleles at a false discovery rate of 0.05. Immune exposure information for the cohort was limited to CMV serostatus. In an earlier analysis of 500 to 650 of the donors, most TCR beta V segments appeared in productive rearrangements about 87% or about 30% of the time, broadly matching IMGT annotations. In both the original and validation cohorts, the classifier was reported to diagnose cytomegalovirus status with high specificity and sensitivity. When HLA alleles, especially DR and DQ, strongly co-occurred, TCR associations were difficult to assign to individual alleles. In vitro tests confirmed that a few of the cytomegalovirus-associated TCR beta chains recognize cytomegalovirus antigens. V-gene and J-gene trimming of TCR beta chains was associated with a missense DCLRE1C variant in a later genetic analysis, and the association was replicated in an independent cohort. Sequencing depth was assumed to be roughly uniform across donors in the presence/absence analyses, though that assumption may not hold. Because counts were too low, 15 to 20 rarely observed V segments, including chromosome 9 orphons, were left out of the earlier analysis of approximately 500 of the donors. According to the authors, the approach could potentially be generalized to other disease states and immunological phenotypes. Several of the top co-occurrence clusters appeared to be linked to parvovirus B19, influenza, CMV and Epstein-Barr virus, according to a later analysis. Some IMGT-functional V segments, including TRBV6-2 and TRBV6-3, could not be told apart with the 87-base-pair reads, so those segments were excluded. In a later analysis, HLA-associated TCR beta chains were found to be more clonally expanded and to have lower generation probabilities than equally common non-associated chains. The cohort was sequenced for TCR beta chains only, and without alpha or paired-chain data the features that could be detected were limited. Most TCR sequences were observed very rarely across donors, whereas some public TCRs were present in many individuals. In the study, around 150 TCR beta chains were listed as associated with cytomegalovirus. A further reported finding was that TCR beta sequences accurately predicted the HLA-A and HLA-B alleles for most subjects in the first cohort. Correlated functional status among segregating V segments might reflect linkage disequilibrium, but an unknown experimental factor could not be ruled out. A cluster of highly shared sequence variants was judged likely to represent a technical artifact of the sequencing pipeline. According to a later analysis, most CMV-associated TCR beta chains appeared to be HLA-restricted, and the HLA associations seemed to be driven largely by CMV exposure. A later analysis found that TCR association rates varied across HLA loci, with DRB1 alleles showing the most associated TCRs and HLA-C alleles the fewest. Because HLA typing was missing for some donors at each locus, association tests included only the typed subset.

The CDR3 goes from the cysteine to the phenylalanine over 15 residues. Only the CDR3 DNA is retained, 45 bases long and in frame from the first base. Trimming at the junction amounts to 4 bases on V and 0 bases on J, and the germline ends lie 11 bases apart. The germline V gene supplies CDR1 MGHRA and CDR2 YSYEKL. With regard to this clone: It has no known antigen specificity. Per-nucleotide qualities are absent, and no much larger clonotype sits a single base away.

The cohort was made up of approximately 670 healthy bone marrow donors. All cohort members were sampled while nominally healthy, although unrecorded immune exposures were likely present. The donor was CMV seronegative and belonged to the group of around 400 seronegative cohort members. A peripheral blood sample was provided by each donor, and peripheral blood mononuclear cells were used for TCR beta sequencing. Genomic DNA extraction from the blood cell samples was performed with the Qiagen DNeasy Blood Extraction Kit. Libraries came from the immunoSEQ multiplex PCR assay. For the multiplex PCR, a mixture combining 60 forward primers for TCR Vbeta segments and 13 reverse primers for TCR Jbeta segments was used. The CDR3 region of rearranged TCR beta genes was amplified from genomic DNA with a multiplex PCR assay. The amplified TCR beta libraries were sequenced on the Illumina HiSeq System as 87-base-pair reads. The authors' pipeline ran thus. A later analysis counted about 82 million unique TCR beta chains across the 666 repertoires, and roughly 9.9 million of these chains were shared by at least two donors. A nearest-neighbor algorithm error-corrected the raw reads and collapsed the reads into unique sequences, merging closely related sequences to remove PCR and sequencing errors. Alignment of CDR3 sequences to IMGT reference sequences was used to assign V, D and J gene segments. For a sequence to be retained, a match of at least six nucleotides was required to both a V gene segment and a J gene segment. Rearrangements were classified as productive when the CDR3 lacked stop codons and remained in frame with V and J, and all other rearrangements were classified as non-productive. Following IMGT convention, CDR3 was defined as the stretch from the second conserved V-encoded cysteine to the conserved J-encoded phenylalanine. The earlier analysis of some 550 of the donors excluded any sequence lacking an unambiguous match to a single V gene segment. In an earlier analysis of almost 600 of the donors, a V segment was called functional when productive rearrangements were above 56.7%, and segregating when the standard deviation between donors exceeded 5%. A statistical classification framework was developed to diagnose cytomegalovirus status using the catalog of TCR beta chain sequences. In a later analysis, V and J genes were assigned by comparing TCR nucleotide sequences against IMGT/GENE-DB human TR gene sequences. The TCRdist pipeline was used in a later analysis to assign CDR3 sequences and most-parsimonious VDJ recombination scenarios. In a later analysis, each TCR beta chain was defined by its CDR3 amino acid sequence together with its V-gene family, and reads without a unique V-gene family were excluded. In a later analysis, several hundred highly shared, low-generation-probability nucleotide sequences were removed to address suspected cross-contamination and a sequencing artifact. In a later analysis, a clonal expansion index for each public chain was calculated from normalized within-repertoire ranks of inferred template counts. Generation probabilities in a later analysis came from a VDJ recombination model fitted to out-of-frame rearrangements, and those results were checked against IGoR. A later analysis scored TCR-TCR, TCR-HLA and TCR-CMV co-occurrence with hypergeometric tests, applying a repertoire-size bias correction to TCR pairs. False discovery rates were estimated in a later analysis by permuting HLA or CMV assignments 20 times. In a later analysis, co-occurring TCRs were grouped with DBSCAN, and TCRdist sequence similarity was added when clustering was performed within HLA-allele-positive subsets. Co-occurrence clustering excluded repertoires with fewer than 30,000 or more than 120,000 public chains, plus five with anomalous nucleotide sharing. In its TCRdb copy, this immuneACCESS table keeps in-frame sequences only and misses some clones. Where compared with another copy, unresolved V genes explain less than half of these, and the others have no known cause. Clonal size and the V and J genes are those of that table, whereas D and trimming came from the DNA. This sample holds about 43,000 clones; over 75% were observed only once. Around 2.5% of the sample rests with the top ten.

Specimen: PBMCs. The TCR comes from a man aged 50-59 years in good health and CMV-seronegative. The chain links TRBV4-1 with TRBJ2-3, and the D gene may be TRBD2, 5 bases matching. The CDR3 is CASSPSGVSTDTQYF. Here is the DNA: TGCGCCAGCAGCCCCTCCGGGGTGAGCACAGATACGCAGTATTTT.